The 5 T cell receptor beta chains below come from one sample, sequenced in a study of metastatic and nonmetastatic thyroid tumors. TCRdb reanalyzed the PCR reads via MiXCR. The sample lists more than 11,000 clones, about 28% occurring once. Patients had received no treatment of any kind before thyroid surgery. Material for sequencing was blood. The source of these receptors is a female donor with papillary thyroid cancer or a benign thyroid nodule (not recorded which). Some clones in this sample may be carry-over from other donors' samples.

This clone was seen more than once but under ten times. The chain links TRBV7-9 to TRBJ2-7; TRBD2 matches at 7 bases. CDR3 size: 12 residues. Losses at the gene ends were 10 bases for V and 3 bases for J; bases not matched to a gene: 6. Looked up from germline, CDR1 is SEHNR and CDR2 is FQNEAQ (reference sequence). The CDR3 spells CATQGEGYEQYF. The CDR3 DNA reads TGTGCCACCCAAGGGGAGGGCTACGAGCAGTACTTC.

Sample share makes this clone medium-sized. The CDR3 DNA is TGCGCCAGCAGCCAAGATAGAAGTGATGGCTACACCTTC. Translated: CASSQDRSDGYTF. The V gene is TRBV4-1, the J gene TRBJ1-2; no clear D. Per the germline V gene, CDR1 is MGHRA and CDR2 is YSYEKL. The CDR3 runs 13 residues. V gave up 0 bases and J gave up 6 bases, with 8 bases separating them.

This clone came up many times. The V gene is TRBV7-3, the J gene TRBJ2-5; 7 bases fit TRBD1. Trimming removed 3 bases from V and 2 bases from J; junction bases left unmatched: 0. The CDR3 is made up of 13 amino acids. The germline CDR1 and CDR2 sequences are SGHTA and FQGTGA. The CDR3 loop reads CASSLDRQETQYF. Written as DNA, the CDR3 is TGTGCCAGCAGCTTGGACAGGCAAGAGACCCAGTACTTC.

The genes are TRBV11-2 and TRBJ2-2; D unresolved. CDR3 length: 16 residues. Between the trimmed V and J ends, which lost 5 bases and 4 bases, there was a span of 17 bases. CDR1 and CDR2 from the germline V gene are SGHAT and FQNNGV. The CDR3 sequence is CASSPSQVWSTGELFF. The CDR3, as DNA: TGTGCCAGCAGCCCATCTCAGGTCTGGAGCACCGGGGAGCTGTTTTTT.

This clone has just one count. V usage is TRBV7-2 and J usage is TRBJ2-5; unclear D gene. The DNA matches TRBJ2-1 better at its end, which makes the J call doubtful. CDR1 is SGHTA and CDR2 is FQGNSA in the germline V gene. The CDR3 sequence is 13 residues long. This CDR3 reads CASSVVNRDEQFF. As DNA, the CDR3 is TGTGCCAGCAGCGTCGTCAACCGTGATGAGCAGTTCTTC.